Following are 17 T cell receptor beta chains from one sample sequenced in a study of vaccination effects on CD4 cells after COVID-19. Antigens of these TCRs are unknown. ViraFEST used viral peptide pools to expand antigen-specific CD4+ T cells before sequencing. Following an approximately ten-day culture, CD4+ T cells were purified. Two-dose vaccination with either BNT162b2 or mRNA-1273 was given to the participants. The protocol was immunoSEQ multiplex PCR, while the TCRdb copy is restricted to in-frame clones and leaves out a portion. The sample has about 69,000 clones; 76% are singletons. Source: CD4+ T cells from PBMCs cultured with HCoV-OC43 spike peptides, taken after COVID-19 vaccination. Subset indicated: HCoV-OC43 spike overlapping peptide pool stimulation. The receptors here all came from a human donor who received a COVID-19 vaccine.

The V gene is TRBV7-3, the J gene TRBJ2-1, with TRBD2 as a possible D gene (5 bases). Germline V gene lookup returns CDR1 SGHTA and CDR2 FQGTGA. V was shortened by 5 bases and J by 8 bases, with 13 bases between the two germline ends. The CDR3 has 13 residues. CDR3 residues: CASSPGVYDEQFF. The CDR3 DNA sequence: TGTGCCAGCAGCCCCGGGGTGTACGATGAGCAGTTCTTC.

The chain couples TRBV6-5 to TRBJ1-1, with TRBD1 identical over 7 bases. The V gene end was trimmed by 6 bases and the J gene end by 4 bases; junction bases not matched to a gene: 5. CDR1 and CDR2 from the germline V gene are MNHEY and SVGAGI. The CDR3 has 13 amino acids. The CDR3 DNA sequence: TGTGCCAGCAGGCAGGGGGACGGCACTGAAGCTTTCTTT. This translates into CASRQGDGTEAFF.

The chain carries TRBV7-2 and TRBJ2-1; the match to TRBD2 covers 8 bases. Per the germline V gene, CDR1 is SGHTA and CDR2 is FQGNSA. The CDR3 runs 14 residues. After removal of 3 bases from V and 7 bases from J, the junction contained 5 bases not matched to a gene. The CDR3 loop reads CASSFTGGRNEQFF. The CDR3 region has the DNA TGTGCCAGCAGCTTCACGGGGGGGCGGAATGAGCAGTTCTTC. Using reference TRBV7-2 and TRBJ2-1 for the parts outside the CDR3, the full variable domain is GAGVSQSPSNKVTEKGKDVELRCDPISGHTALYWYRQSLGQGLEFLIYFQGNSAPDKSGLPSDRFSAERTGGSVSTLTIQRTQQEDSAVYLCASSFTGGRNEQFFGPGTRLTVL.

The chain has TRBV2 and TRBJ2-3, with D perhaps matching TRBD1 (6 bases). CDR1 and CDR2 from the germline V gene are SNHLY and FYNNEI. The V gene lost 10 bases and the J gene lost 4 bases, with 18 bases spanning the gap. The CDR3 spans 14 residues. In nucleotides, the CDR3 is TGTGCCACGAGATGGGGGCTGAGCGCAGATACGCAGTATTTT. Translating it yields CATRWGLSADTQYF.

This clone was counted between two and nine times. CDR3 sequence: CASSLGSTGEKLFF. For the CDR3, the DNA is TGTGCCAGCAGCTTAGGGTCTACCGGAGAAAAACTGTTTTTT. This chain connects TRBV7-8 to TRBJ1-4; no reliable D call. Deletions cut 1 base from V and 8 bases from J, with 11 bases between. The germline V gene has CDR1 SGHVS and CDR2 FQNEAQ. CDR3 size: 14 residues.

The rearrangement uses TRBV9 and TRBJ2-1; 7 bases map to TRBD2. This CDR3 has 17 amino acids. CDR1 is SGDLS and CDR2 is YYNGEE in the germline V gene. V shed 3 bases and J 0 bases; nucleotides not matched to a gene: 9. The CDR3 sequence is CASSAAAWGGSYNEQFF. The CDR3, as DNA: TGTGCCAGCAGCGCCGCGGCGTGGGGGGGCTCCTACAATGAGCAGTTCTTC.

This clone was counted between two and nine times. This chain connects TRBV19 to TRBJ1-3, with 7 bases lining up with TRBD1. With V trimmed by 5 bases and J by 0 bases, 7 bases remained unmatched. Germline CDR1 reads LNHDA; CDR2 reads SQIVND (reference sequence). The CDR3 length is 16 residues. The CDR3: CASSSGQPFSGNTIYF. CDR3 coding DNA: TGTGCCAGTAGTTCGGGACAGCCGTTCTCTGGAAACACCATATATTTT.

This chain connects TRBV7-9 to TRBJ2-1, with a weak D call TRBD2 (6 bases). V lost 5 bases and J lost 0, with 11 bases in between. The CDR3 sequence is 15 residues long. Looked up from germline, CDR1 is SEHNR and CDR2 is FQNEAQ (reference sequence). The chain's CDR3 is CASSGGRSSYNEQFF. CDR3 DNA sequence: TGTGCCAGCAGCGGGGGGAGGAGCTCCTACAATGAGCAGTTCTTC.

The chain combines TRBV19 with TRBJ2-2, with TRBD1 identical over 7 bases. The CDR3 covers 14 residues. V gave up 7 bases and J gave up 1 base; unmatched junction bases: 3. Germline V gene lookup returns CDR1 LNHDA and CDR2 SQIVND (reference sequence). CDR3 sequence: CASIPGGNTGELFF. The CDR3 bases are TGTGCCAGTATCCCAGGGGGGAACACCGGGGAGCTGTTTTTT.

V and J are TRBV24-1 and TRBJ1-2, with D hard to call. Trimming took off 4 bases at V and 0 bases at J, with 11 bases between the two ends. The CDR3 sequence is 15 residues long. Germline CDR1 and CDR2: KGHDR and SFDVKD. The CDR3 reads CATSDRAFPNYGYTF. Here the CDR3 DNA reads TGTGCCACCAGTGACCGGGCCTTCCCTAACTATGGCTACACCTTC.

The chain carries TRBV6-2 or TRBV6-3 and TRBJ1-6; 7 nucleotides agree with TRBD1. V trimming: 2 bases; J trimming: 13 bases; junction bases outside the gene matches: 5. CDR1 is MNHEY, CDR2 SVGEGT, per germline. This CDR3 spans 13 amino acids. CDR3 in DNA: TGTGCCAGCAGTTACCAGGGGGGACTTCCCCTCCACTTT. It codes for CASSYQGGLPLHF.

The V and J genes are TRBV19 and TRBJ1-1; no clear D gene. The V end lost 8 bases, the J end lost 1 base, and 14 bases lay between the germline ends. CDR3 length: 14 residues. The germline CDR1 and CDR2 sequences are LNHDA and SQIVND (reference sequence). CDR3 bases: TGTGCCAGTTGGGGTCTTTATTCGAACACTGAAGCTTTCTTT. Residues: CASWGLYSNTEAFF.

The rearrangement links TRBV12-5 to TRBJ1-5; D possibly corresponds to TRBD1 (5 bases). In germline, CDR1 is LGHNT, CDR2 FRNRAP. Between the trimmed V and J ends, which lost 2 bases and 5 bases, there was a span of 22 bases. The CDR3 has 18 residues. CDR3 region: CASGLTPTLGGLDQPQHF. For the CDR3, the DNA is TGTGCTAGTGGTTTGACCCCTACGTTGGGGGGTTTAGATCAGCCCCAGCATTTT.

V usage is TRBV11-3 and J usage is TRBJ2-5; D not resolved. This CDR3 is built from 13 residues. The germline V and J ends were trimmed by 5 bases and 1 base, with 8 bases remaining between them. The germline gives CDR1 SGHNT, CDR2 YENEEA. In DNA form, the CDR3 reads TGTGCCAGCAGCCGGAGCATCCAAGAGACCCAGTACTTC. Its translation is CASSRSIQETQYF.

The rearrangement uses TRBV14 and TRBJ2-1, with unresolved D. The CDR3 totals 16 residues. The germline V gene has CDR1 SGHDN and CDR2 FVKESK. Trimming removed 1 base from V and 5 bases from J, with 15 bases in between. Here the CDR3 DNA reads TGTGCCAGCAGCCAAGGTGGCTATGCTGGTAACAATGAGCAGTTCTTC. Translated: CASSQGGYAGNNEQFF.

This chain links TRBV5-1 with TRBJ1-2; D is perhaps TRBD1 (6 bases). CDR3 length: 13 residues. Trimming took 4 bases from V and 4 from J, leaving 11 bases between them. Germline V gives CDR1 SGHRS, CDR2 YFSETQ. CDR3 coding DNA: TGCGCCAGCAGCGTACAGGGTAGCTATGGCTACACCTTC. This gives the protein CASSVQGSYGYTF.

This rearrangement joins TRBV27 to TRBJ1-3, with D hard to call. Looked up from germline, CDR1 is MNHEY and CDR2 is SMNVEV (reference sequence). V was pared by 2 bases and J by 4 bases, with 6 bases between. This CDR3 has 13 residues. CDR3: CASSLVRGNTIYF. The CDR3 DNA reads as TGTGCCAGCAGTTTAGTCAGGGGAAACACCATATATTTT.